This is a list of T cell receptor beta chains from one sample in a study of T cell changes during pregnancy in multiple sclerosis. Sequencing used immunoSEQ multiplex PCR; TCRdb keeps in-frame clones, though not all of them. The sample has approximately 41,000 clones, 90% seen once. The specimen was CD8+ T cells from peripheral blood mononuclear cells, collected in the first trimester of pregnancy. All receptors derive from a female donor with multiple sclerosis, enrolled in a pregnancy study. Both conserved end residues are part of each CDR3. Each record gives: J gene, D gene, V gene, clone size, CDR3 protein, CDR3 DNA. A D gene is named only where the DNA matches it firmly. Size is stated for part of the rows, as once, few or many counts, or as a class when the clone is expanded.

j_gene: TRBJ2-3
d_gene: TRBD1
v_gene: TRBV27
abundance: -
CDR3aa: CASSTFQGADTQYF
CDR3nt: TGTGCCAGCAGTACCTTCCAGGGGGCAGATACGCAGTATTTT

j_gene: TRBJ2-2
d_gene: -
v_gene: TRBV12-2
abundance: once
CDR3aa: CASRASGRTGELFF
CDR3nt: TGTGCAAGTAGGGCTAGCGGGAGAACCGGGGAGCTGTTTTTT

j_gene: TRBJ2-6
d_gene: -
v_gene: TRBV6-4
abundance: few
CDR3aa: CASSDSPTGLSGANVLTF
CDR3nt: TGTGCCAGCAGTGACTCTCCGACGGGACTCTCTGGGGCCAACGTCCTGACTTTC

j_gene: TRBJ2-3
d_gene: TRBD2
v_gene: TRBV7-9
abundance: once
CDR3aa: CASSLASGGRYTDTQYF
CDR3nt: TGTGCCAGCAGCTTAGCTAGCGGGGGACGATACACAGATACGCAGTATTTT

j_gene: TRBJ2-1
d_gene: -
v_gene: TRBV7-9
abundance: -
CDR3aa: CASSPQLSPSHEQFF
CDR3nt: TGTGCCAGCAGCCCTCAGTTGTCCCCTTCACATGAGCAGTTCTTC

j_gene: TRBJ2-7
d_gene: -
v_gene: TRBV5-1
abundance: -
CDR3aa: CASSLEGDYEQYF
CDR3nt: TGCGCCAGCAGCTTGGAGGGAGACTACGAGCAGTACTTC

j_gene: TRBJ2-2
d_gene: TRBD1
v_gene: TRBV5-4
abundance: once
CDR3aa: CASSRTGGNTGELFF
CDR3nt: TGTGCCAGCAGCCGGACAGGGGGCAACACCGGGGAGCTGTTTTTT

j_gene: TRBJ2-1
d_gene: -
v_gene: TRBV10-2
abundance: -
CDR3aa: CASSGVDSSYNEQFF
CDR3nt: TGCGCCAGCAGCGGGGTTGATAGCTCCTACAATGAGCAGTTCTTC

j_gene: TRBJ2-1
d_gene: TRBD2
v_gene: TRBV9
abundance: -
CDR3aa: CASSVGLAGALEQFF
CDR3nt: TGTGCCAGCAGCGTAGGATTAGCGGGAGCCCTTGAGCAGTTCTTC

j_gene: TRBJ2-7
d_gene: -
v_gene: TRBV4-1
abundance: -
CDR3aa: CASSQRGDRYYEQYF
CDR3nt: TGCGCCAGCAGCCAACGGGGGGACAGGTATTACGAGCAGTACTTC

j_gene: TRBJ1-5
d_gene: -
v_gene: TRBV27
abundance: -
CDR3aa: CASSLSFLPEGKLDQPQHF
CDR3nt: TGTGCCAGCAGTTTATCTTTTTTGCCGGAGGGAAAGCTCGATCAGCCCCAGCATTTT

j_gene: TRBJ2-7
d_gene: -
v_gene: TRBV13
abundance: -
CDR3aa: CASSLRIQGNEQYF
CDR3nt: TGTGCCAGCAGCCTAAGAATACAGGGTAACGAGCAGTACTTC

j_gene: TRBJ1-5
d_gene: TRBD1
v_gene: TRBV6-6
abundance: -
CDR3aa: CASSAGTGYNQPQHF
CDR3nt: TGTGCCAGCAGTGCGGGGACAGGGTACAATCAGCCCCAGCATTTT

j_gene: TRBJ1-1
d_gene: -
v_gene: TRBV19
abundance: once
CDR3aa: CASSPGAKPNTEAFF
CDR3nt: TGTGCCAGTAGTCCAGGGGCGAAACCGAACACTGAAGCTTTCTTT

j_gene: TRBJ2-2
d_gene: -
v_gene: TRBV6-4
abundance: once
CDR3aa: CASSGGESTGELFF
CDR3nt: TGTGCCAGCAGTGGGGGGGAGAGCACCGGGGAGCTGTTTTTT

j_gene: TRBJ2-1
d_gene: TRBD2
v_gene: TRBV7-9
abundance: -
CDR3aa: CASSLTSGGNEQFF
CDR3nt: TGTGCCAGCAGCTTAACTAGCGGGGGGAATGAGCAGTTCTTC

j_gene: TRBJ2-5
d_gene: TRBD2
v_gene: TRBV6-5
abundance: -
CDR3aa: CASSKAGRYQETQYF
CDR3nt: TGTGCCAGCAGCAAAGCGGGGAGGTACCAAGAGACCCAGTACTTC

j_gene: TRBJ1-4
d_gene: -
v_gene: TRBV19
abundance: once
CDR3aa: CASSIGAGEKLFF
CDR3nt: TGTGCCAGTAGTATAGGGGCGGGAGAAAAACTGTTTTTT

j_gene: TRBJ1-1
d_gene: -
v_gene: TRBV6-6
abundance: -
CDR3aa: CASSYSTGLAEAFF
CDR3nt: TGTGCCAGCAGTTACTCAACAGGGCTCGCTGAAGCTTTCTTT

j_gene: TRBJ1-3
d_gene: -
v_gene: TRBV29-1
abundance: -
CDR3aa: CSVESGNGNTIYF
CDR3nt: TGCAGCGTTGAATCAGGGAACGGAAACACCATATATTTT

j_gene: TRBJ1-3
d_gene: -
v_gene: TRBV11-2
abundance: -
CDR3aa: CASSLGLAGNTIYF
CDR3nt: TGTGCCAGCAGCTTGGGGCTGGCTGGAAACACCATATATTTT

j_gene: TRBJ1-3
d_gene: -
v_gene: TRBV6-1
abundance: -
CDR3aa: CASSDGRVTGNTIYF
CDR3nt: TGTGCCAGCAGTGACGGCAGGGTCACTGGAAACACCATATATTTT

j_gene: TRBJ2-3
d_gene: TRBD2
v_gene: TRBV9
abundance: -
CDR3aa: CASSVKGGLAGGRTDTQYF
CDR3nt: TGTGCCAGCAGCGTCAAGGGGGGGTTAGCGGGAGGACGCACAGATACGCAGTATTTT

j_gene: TRBJ1-1
d_gene: TRBD1
v_gene: TRBV7-9
abundance: -
CDR3aa: CASSHMGQGDTEAFF
CDR3nt: TGTGCCAGCAGTCATATGGGGCAGGGGGACACTGAAGCTTTCTTT

j_gene: TRBJ1-2
d_gene: -
v_gene: TRBV4-1
abundance: few
CDR3aa: CASSQVRGINTF
CDR3nt: TGCGCCAGCAGCCAAGTTCGGGGGATCAACACCTTC

j_gene: TRBJ1-2
d_gene: -
v_gene: TRBV4-3
abundance: -
CDR3aa: CASSQDSAAGNYGYTF
CDR3nt: TGCGCCAGCAGCCAAGACTCCGCGGCGGGGAACTATGGCTACACCTTC

j_gene: TRBJ2-7
d_gene: TRBD2
v_gene: TRBV7-8
abundance: -
CDR3aa: CASSFPGRDEQYF
CDR3nt: TGTGCCAGCAGCTTTCCAGGGAGGGACGAGCAGTACTTC

j_gene: TRBJ2-1
d_gene: TRBD1
v_gene: TRBV27
abundance: -
CDR3aa: CASSSTGGPNNEQFF
CDR3nt: TGTGCCAGCAGTTCGACAGGGGGCCCTAACAATGAGCAGTTCTTC

j_gene: TRBJ1-2
d_gene: TRBD1
v_gene: TRBV6-5
abundance: -
CDR3aa: CASRGDRANGYTF
CDR3nt: TGTGCCAGCAGAGGAGACAGGGCCAATGGCTACACCTTC

j_gene: TRBJ2-1
d_gene: TRBD2
v_gene: TRBV27
abundance: -
CDR3aa: CASSFLTSGSYNEQFF
CDR3nt: TGTGCCAGCAGTTTCCTGACTAGCGGGAGTTACAATGAGCAGTTCTTC

j_gene: TRBJ2-3
d_gene: TRBD1
v_gene: TRBV6-5
abundance: once
CDR3aa: CASSYRDREADTQYF
CDR3nt: TGTGCCAGCAGTTATCGGGACAGGGAGGCAGATACGCAGTATTTT

j_gene: TRBJ2-1
d_gene: TRBD2
v_gene: TRBV6-1
abundance: medium-sized
CDR3aa: CASSDGGDPYNEQFF
CDR3nt: TGTGCCAGCAGTGATGGGGGGGACCCCTACAATGAGCAGTTCTTC

j_gene: TRBJ2-1
d_gene: TRBD2
v_gene: TRBV5-5
abundance: -
CDR3aa: CASSFRIERGTDEQFF
CDR3nt: TGTGCCAGCAGCTTTCGAATCGAGCGGGGGACGGATGAGCAGTTCTTC

j_gene: TRBJ1-5
d_gene: TRBD1
v_gene: TRBV2
abundance: -
CDR3aa: CASTAAGGQPQHF
CDR3nt: TGTGCCAGCACCGCGGCAGGGGGCCAGCCCCAGCATTTT

j_gene: TRBJ2-1
d_gene: -
v_gene: TRBV6-1
abundance: -
CDR3aa: CASSEPGNEQFF
CDR3nt: TGTGCCAGCAGTGAACCAGGAAATGAGCAGTTCTTC

j_gene: TRBJ2-5
d_gene: -
v_gene: TRBV7-9
abundance: -
CDR3aa: CASSLALKTQYF
CDR3nt: TGTGCCAGCAGCTTAGCGCTAAAGACCCAGTACTTC

j_gene: TRBJ2-7
d_gene: TRBD1
v_gene: TRBV11-1
abundance: -
CDR3aa: CASTQDGTGPFYEQYF
CDR3nt: TGTGCCAGCACCCAAGATGGGACAGGGCCCTTCTACGAGCAGTACTTC

j_gene: TRBJ2-5
d_gene: TRBD2
v_gene: TRBV25-1
abundance: -
CDR3aa: CASSEWEAGGGETQYF
CDR3nt: TGTGCCAGCAGTGAATGGGAGGCGGGGGGAGGAGAGACCCAGTACTTC

j_gene: TRBJ2-7
d_gene: -
v_gene: TRBV19
abundance: -
CDR3aa: CASSYGQFYEQYF
CDR3nt: TGTGCCAGTAGTTACGGACAGTTCTACGAGCAGTACTTC

j_gene: TRBJ2-5
d_gene: TRBD2
v_gene: TRBV5-4
abundance: -
CDR3aa: CASSLGVAGVRETQYF
CDR3nt: TGTGCCAGCAGCTTGGGGGTAGCGGGAGTCAGGGAGACCCAGTACTTC

j_gene: TRBJ2-5
d_gene: -
v_gene: TRBV2
abundance: -
CDR3aa: CASNYRSQETQYF
CDR3nt: TGTGCCAGCAACTATCGCAGCCAAGAGACCCAGTACTTC

j_gene: TRBJ1-3
d_gene: -
v_gene: TRBV2
abundance: once
CDR3aa: CASSEGATGNTIYF
CDR3nt: TGTGCCAGCAGTGAAGGGGCAACTGGAAACACCATATATTTT

j_gene: TRBJ2-7
d_gene: -
v_gene: TRBV27
abundance: -
CDR3aa: CASSSTAGAHYEQYF
CDR3nt: TGTGCCAGCAGTTCAACGGCGGGCGCGCACTACGAGCAGTACTTC

j_gene: TRBJ2-7
d_gene: -
v_gene: TRBV29-1
abundance: -
CDR3aa: CSVQGLGQVGLGQYF
CDR3nt: TGCAGCGTTCAAGGGTTGGGACAAGTCGGGCTGGGGCAGTACTTC

j_gene: TRBJ2-6
d_gene: -
v_gene: TRBV5-1
abundance: -
CDR3aa: CASSTRGGLSSGANVLTF
CDR3nt: TGCGCCAGCAGCACCCGTGGGGGCCTCTCTTCTGGGGCCAACGTCCTGACTTTC

j_gene: TRBJ2-7
d_gene: TRBD2
v_gene: TRBV4-2
abundance: -
CDR3aa: CASSQDKTSPSYEQYF
CDR3nt: TGTGCCAGCAGCCAAGACAAGACTAGCCCCTCCTACGAGCAGTACTTC

j_gene: TRBJ1-1
d_gene: -
v_gene: TRBV27
abundance: -
CDR3aa: CASSLGRDILNTEAFF
CDR3nt: TGTGCCAGCAGTTTAGGGAGGGACATACTGAACACTGAAGCTTTCTTT

j_gene: TRBJ2-1
d_gene: -
v_gene: TRBV6-6
abundance: -
CDR3aa: CASSYLSEREQFF
CDR3nt: TGTGCCAGCAGTTACCTGTCGGAGCGGGAGCAGTTCTTC

j_gene: TRBJ2-3
d_gene: -
v_gene: TRBV7-9
abundance: -
CDR3aa: CASSPPRPSTDTQYF
CDR3nt: TGTGCCAGCAGCCCCCCGAGGCCTAGCACAGATACGCAGTATTTT

j_gene: TRBJ1-3
d_gene: TRBD1
v_gene: TRBV12-5
abundance: once
CDR3aa: CASGLVLNRDSLQEGNTIYF
CDR3nt: TGTGCTAGTGGTTTGGTACTAAATCGGGACAGCCTTCAGGAGGGAAACACCATATATTTT

j_gene: TRBJ2-3
d_gene: TRBD2
v_gene: TRBV11-3
abundance: -
CDR3aa: CASSPRGAGDTDTQYF
CDR3nt: TGTGCCAGCAGCCCCCGGGGAGCGGGGGACACAGATACGCAGTATTTT

j_gene: TRBJ1-1
d_gene: -
v_gene: TRBV4-2
abundance: -
CDR3aa: CASSQEATDSYTEAFF
CDR3nt: TGTGCCAGCAGCCAAGAGGCGACAGACTCTTACACTGAAGCTTTCTTT

j_gene: TRBJ1-3
d_gene: -
v_gene: TRBV25-1
abundance: -
CDR3aa: CASSGPYTIYF
CDR3nt: TGTGCCAGCAGTGGTCCCTACACCATATATTTT

j_gene: TRBJ1-5
d_gene: -
v_gene: TRBV7-7
abundance: -
CDR3aa: CASSRDIVNQPQHF
CDR3nt: TGTGCCAGCAGCCGCGACATCGTTAATCAGCCCCAGCATTTT

j_gene: TRBJ1-5
d_gene: -
v_gene: TRBV30
abundance: -
CDR3aa: CAWGQPNQPQHF
CDR3nt: TGTGCCTGGGGACAGCCGAATCAGCCCCAGCATTTT